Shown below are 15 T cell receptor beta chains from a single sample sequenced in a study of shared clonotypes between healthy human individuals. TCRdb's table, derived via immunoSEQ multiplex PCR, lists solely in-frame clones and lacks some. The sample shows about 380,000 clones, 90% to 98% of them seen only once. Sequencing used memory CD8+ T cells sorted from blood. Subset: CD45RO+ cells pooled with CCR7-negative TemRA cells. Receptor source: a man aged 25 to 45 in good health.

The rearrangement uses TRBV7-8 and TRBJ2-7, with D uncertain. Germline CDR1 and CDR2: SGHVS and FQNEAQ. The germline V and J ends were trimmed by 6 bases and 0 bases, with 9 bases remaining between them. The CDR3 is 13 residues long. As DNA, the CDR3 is TGTGCCAGCAGGTTCCACTCCTCCTACGAGCAGTACTTC. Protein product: CASRFHSSYEQYF.

Here the CDR3 reads CASSLSGLIYEQYF. The DNA of the CDR3 is TGTGCCAGCAGCTTATCCGGACTAATTTACGAGCAGTACTTC. The chain uses TRBV7-2 and TRBJ2-7; the D gene is possibly TRBD2 (6 bases). CDR3 length equals 14 residues. Trimming cost V 2 bases and J 4 bases, with 12 bases left between them. The germline CDR1 and CDR2 sequences are SGHTA and FQGNSA.

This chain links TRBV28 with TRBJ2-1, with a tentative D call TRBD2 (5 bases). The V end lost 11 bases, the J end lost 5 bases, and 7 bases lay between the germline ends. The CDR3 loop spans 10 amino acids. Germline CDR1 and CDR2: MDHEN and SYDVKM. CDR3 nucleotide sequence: TGTGCCGCGGGCCACAATGAGCAGTTCTTC. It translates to CAAGHNEQFF.

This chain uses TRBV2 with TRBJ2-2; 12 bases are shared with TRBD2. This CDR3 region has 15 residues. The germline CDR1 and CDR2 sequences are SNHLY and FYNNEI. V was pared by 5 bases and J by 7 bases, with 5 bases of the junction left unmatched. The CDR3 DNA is TGTGCCAGCAGTCCCCCGGGACTAGCGGGCGGGGAGCTGTTTTTT. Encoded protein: CASSPPGLAGGELFF.

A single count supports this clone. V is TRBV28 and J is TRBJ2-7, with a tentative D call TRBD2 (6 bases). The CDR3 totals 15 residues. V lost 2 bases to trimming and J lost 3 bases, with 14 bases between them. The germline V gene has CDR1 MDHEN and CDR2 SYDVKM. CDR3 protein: CASSLRLLADYEQYF. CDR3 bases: TGTGCCAGCAGTTTACGACTACTAGCAGACTACGAGCAGTACTTC.

CDR3 sequence: CASSPVLAGGTGELFF. CDR3 DNA: TGTGCCAGCAGCCCGGTACTAGCGGGAGGTACCGGGGAGCTGTTTTTT. The rearrangement uses TRBV5-5 and TRBJ2-2, with 12 bases identical to TRBD2. Per germline, CDR1 SGHKS and CDR2 YYEKEE (reference sequence). V dropped 4 bases and J dropped 5; count of bases not matched to a gene: 6. The CDR3 runs 16 residues.

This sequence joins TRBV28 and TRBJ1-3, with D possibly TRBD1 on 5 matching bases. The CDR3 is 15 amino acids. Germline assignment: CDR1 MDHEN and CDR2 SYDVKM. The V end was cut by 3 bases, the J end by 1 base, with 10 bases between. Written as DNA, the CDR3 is TGTGCCAGCAGTTTTCATGGGGGATCTGGAAACACCATATATTTT. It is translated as CASSFHGGSGNTIYF.

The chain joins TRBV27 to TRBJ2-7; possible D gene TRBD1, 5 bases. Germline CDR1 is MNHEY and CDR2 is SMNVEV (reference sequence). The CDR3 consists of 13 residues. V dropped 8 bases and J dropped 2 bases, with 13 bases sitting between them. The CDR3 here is CASRTGSAYEQYF. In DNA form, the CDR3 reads TGTGCCAGCCGTACAGGTTCTGCCTACGAGCAGTACTTC.

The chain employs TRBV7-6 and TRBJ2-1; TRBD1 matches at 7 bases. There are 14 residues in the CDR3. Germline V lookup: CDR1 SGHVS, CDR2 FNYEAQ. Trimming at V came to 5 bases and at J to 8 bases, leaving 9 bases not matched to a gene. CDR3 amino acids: CASSDTGERDEQFF. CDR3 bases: TGTGCCAGCAGCGATACAGGGGAGAGGGATGAGCAGTTCTTC.

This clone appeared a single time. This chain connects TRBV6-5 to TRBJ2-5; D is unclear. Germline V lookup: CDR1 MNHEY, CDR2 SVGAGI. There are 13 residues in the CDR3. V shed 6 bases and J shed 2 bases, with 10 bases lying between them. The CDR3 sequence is CASRPGLQETQYF. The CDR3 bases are TGTGCCAGCAGACCCGGGCTTCAAGAGACCCAGTACTTC.

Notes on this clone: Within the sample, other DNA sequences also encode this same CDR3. The chain's CDR3 is CSARGTDTQYF. For the CDR3, the DNA is TGCAGTGCTAGAGGGACAGATACGCAGTATTTT. This chain connects TRBV20-1 to TRBJ2-3; D uncertain. Trimming removed 1 base at V and 3 bases at J, with 2 bases between. This CDR3 contains 11 residues. The germline V gene encodes CDR1 DFQATT and CDR2 SNEGSKA (reference sequence).

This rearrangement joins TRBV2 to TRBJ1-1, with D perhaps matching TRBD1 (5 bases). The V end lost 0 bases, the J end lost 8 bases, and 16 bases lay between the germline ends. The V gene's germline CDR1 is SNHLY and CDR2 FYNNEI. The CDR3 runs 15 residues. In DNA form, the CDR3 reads TGTGCCAGCAGTGAAGCACCGAGTTGGACAACCGAAGCTTTCTTT. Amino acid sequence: CASSEAPSWTTEAFF. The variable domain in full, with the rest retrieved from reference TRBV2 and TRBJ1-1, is EPEVTQTPSHQVTQMGQEVILRCVPISNHLYFYWYRQILGQKVEFLVSFYNNEISEKSEIFDDQFSVERPDGSNFTLKIRSTKLEDSAMYFCASSEAPSWTTEAFFGQGTRLTVV.

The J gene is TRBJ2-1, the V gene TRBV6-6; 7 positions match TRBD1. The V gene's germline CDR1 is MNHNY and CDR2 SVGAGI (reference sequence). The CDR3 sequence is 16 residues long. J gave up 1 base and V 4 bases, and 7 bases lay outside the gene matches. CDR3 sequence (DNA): TGTGCCAGCAGTTCCAGACAGGGTAGTTCCTACAATGAGCAGTTCTTC. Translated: CASSSRQGSSYNEQFF.

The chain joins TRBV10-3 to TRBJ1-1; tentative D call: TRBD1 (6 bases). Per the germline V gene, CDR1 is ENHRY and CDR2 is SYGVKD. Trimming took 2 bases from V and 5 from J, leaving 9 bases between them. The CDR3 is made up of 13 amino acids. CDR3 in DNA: TGTGCCATCAGTGAGGCCAGGGGAACTGAAGCTTTCTTT. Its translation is CAISEARGTEAFF.

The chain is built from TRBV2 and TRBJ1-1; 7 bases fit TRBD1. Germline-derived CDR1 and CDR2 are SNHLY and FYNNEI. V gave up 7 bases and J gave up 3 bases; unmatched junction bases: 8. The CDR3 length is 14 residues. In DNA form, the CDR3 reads TGTGCCAGCACTAACGACAGGGTGGACACTGAAGCTTTCTTT. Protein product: CASTNDRVDTEAFF.